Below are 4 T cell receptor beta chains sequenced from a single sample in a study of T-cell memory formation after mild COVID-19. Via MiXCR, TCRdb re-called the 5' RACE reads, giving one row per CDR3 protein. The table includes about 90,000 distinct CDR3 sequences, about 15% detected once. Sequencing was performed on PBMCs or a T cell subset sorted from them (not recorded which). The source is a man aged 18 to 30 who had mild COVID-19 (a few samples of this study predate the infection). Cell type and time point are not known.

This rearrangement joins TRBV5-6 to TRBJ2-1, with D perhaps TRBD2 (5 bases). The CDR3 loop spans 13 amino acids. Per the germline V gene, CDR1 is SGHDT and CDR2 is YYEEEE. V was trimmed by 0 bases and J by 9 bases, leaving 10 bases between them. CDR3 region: CASSLGGIREQFF. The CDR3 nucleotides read TGTGCCAGCAGCTTGGGAGGGATTCGTGAGCAGTTCTTC. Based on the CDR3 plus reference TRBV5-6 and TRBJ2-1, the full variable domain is DAGVTQSPTHLIKTRGQQVTLRCSPKSGHDTVSWYQQALGQGPQFIFQYYEEEERQRGNFPDRFSGHQFPNYSSELNVNALLLGDSALYLCASSLGGIREQFFGPGTRLTVL.

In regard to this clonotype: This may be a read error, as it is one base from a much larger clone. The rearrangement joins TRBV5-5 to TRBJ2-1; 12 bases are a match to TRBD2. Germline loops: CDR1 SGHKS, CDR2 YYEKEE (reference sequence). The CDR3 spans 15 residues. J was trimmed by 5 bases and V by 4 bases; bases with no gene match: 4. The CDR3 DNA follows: TGTGCCAGCAGCCCGACTAGCGGGGGCCACAATGAGCAGTTCTTC. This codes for CASSPTSGGHNEQFF.

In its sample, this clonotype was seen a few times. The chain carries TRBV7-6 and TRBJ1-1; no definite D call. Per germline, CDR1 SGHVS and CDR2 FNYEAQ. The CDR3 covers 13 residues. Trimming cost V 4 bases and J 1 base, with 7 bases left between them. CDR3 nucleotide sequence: TGTGCCAGCAGCTCGCAGAGGAACACTGAAGCTTTCTTT. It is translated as CASSSQRNTEAFF.

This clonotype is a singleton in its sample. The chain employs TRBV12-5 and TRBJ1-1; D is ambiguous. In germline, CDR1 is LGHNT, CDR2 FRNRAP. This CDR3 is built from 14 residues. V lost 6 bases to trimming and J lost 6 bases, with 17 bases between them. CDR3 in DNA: TGTGCTAGTGGATCAGCTGGTGCTTTGGCTGAAGCTTTCTTT. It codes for CASGSAGALAEAFF.